This T cell receptor (beta chain) was identified during a study of shared clonotypes between healthy human individuals. Some clones are missing from TCRdb's copy, which holds only in-frame ones; the method was immunoSEQ multiplex PCR. The data show 2,100,000 or so clones, 90% to 96% seen once. The CDR3 has 12 amino acids. The germline CDR1 and CDR2 sequences are SGHVS and FQNEAQ. Trimming pared 2 bases from V and 5 bases from J, leaving 5 bases between. This clonotype originated in a young man in good health. Sequencing used naive CD4+ T cells sorted from blood. Subset described: CD45RA+ positively selected. The V and J genes are TRBV7-8 and TRBJ2-3; D uncertain. This CDR3 is CASSLRVDTQYF. The CDR3 DNA sequence: TGTGCCAGCAGCTTAAGGGTAGATACGCAGTATTTT.